Shown below are 7 T cell receptor beta chains from a single sample sequenced in a study of T cells after yellow fever vaccination. Via MiXCR, TCRdb re-called the 5' RACE reads, giving one row per CDR3 protein. The table has hundreds of thousands of distinct CDR3 sequences, approximately 12% seen once. The input for sequencing was CD4+ T cells sorted from PBMCs, taken 15 days after the yellow fever booster vaccination. These receptors all stem from a man between 18 and 35 years old who received the YFV17D yellow fever vaccine.

This clonotype has just a few counts. This chain joins TRBV2 and TRBJ1-1; D unresolved. Trimming shortened V by 6 bases and J by 6 bases, and 5 bases separated the two germline ends. From germline, CDR1 is SNHLY and CDR2 FYNNEI. CDR3 size: 10 residues. The CDR3 protein is CASRNPEAFF. CDR3 DNA: TGTGCCAGCAGGAATCCTGAAGCTTTCTTT.

This chain connects TRBV6-5 to TRBJ1-4; D gene uncertain. This CDR3 spans 17 amino acids. Germline values: CDR1 MNHEY, CDR2 SVGAGI. Trimming pared 0 bases from V and 4 bases from J, leaving 15 bases between. The CDR3 DNA follows: TGTGCCAGCAGTTACTCGAAAGTCTTAGCGTATAATGAAAAACTGTTTTTT. It yields the protein CASSYSKVLAYNEKLFF.

This clonotype was seen a handful of times. V is TRBV7-2 and J is TRBJ2-1, with D possibly being TRBD2 (5 bases). Germline assignment: CDR1 SGHTA and CDR2 FQGNSA. The CDR3 is 14 amino acids. Trimming cost V 7 bases and J 2 bases, with 12 bases left between them. Here the CDR3 reads CASTPSSTYNEQFF. In DNA form, the CDR3 reads TGTGCCAGCACTCCTAGCTCCACCTACAATGAGCAGTTCTTC.

This chain links TRBV12-3 or TRBV12-4 with TRBJ2-1; TRBD2 matches at 7 bases. Losses at the gene ends were 5 bases for V and 7 bases for J; bases not matched to a gene: 5. This CDR3 is 13 amino acids long. DNA for the CDR3: TGTGCCAGCAGTCTCCTACTAGCGAATGAGCAGTTCTTC. Translating it yields CASSLLLANEQFF.

The chain employs TRBV13 and TRBJ1-4; 7 nucleotides match TRBD1. This CDR3 is built from 15 residues. Germline trimming cut 4 bases from V and 5 bases from J; bases unmatched to any gene: 7. The germline V gene encodes CDR1 PRHDT and CDR2 FYEKMQ (reference sequence). The CDR3 DNA is TGTGCCAGCAGCTACAGGGGCGTTTCGAATGAAAAACTGTTTTTT. It encodes CASSYRGVSNEKLFF.

This clonotype was found many times. The chain is built from TRBV28 and TRBJ2-1, with 11 positions matching TRBD2. V dropped 5 bases and J dropped 10; count of bases not matched to a gene: 10. CDR1 and CDR2 (germline): MDHEN, SYDVKM. The CDR3 is 15 amino acids. The CDR3 sequence: CASSVIAGGTWEQFF. CDR3 nucleotide sequence: TGTGCCAGCAGTGTGATAGCGGGGGGGACATGGGAGCAGTTCTTC.

The chain joins TRBV12-3 or TRBV12-4 to TRBJ1-5, with 7 bases aligning to TRBD1. After removal of 4 bases from V and 6 bases from J, the junction contained 9 bases not matched to a gene. This CDR3 spans 15 amino acids. This chain's CDR3 is CASSYSDRAGQPQHF. CDR3 coding DNA: TGTGCCAGCAGTTATTCCGACAGGGCCGGTCAGCCCCAGCATTTT.